This T cell receptor beta chain was observed in a study of cytomegalovirus exposure and HLA in healthy donors. Per the germline V gene, CDR1 is SGHTA and CDR2 is FQGNSA. The CDR3 is made up of 13 amino acids. V trimming: 5 bases; J trimming: 6 bases; junction bases outside the gene matches: 5. Primers included in the PCR were 60 Vbeta and 13 Jbeta primers. The data were produced by immunoSEQ multiplex PCR, yet TCRdb's version contains in-frame clones alone and is incomplete. The data show 150,000 to 200,000 clones, around 68% seen once. The source material was PBMCs. The V call is TRBV7-2, the J call TRBJ2-7; 9 bases fit TRBD2. This sequence was found in a young man in good health and CMV-seropositive. This CDR3 is CASSQREEGEQYF. Here the CDR3 DNA reads TGTGCCAGCAGCCAGCGGGAGGAGGGCGAGCAGTACTTC.